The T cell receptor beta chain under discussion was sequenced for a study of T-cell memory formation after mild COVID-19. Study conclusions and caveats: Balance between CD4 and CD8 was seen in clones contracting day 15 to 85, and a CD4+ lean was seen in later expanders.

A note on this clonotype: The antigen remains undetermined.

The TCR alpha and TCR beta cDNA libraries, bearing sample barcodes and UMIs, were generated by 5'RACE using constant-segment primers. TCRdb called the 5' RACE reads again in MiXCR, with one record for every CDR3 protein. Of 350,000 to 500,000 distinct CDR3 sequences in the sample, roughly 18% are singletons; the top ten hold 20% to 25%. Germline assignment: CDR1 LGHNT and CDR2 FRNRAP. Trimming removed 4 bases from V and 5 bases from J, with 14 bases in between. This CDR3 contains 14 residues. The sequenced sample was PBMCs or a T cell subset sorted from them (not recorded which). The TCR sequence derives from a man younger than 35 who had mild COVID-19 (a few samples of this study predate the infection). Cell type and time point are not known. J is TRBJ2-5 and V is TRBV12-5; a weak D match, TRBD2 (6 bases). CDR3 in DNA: TGTGCTAGTGGTTCCTCGGGGGAAGGGGAGACCCAGTACTTC. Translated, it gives CASGSSGEGETQYF.